What follows describes a single T cell receptor (beta chain). Its cognate antigen is unknown. This entry belongs to a study of shared clonotypes between healthy human individuals. Study overall: Donors consisted of two women and a few men between 18 and 49. Study-wide results and limits: Clonotypes shared by all four sorted-subset donors had higher generation probabilities than non-shared clonotypes.

Authors' processing steps: Filtering differed because ImmunoSEQ produced junction-only sequences that carried no quality scores. Sequencing was performed with immunoSEQ multiplex PCR; in TCRdb, only in-frame clones are kept and a portion is missing. V, J and clone size are taken as reported in that table, and D and trimming were inferred from the DNA itself. Among some 2.1 million clones, 85% to 95% were seen once, and the ten largest hold 0.13%. This CDR3 has 15 residues. Per germline, CDR1 LNHDA and CDR2 SQIVND (reference sequence). With 4 bases removed from V and 3 bases from J, the gap between germline ends came to 13 bases.

This rearrangement joins TRBV19 to TRBJ1-3; no reliable D call. The receptor was isolated from a man between 18 and 35 years old in good health. What was sequenced was naive CD4+ T cells sorted from blood. Subset given: CD45RA+ positively selected. The CDR3 DNA follows: TGTGCCAGTAGTAAGGACGCCTATCTTGGAAACACCATATATTTT. It encodes CASSKDAYLGNTIYF.